These 31 T cell receptor beta chains originate from one sample sequenced in a study of blood T cell repertoires in COVID-19. Repertoires were generated with immunoSEQ multiplex PCR, while TCRdb's copy carries only in-frame clones and drops some. The sample shows a few hundred thousand clones, 85% to 90% of them seen only once. Sequences were obtained from PBMCs or T cells enriched from blood (not recorded which). Receptor source: a woman aged 45-65 years who had been exposed to COVID-19.

The gene calls are TRBV28 and TRBJ1-4; a possible D gene is TRBD1 (6 bases). In germline, CDR1 is MDHEN, CDR2 SYDVKM. This CDR3 region has 24 residues. Trimming shortened V by 5 bases and J by 7 bases, and 44 bases separated the two germline ends. CDR3 region: CASSLKIRLLGVGWDTPVSEKLFF. The CDR3 DNA follows: TGTGCCAGCAGTCTCAAGATCCGACTACTGGGGGTGGGCTGGGACACCCCGGTAAGTGAAAAACTGTTTTTT.

V gene TRBV5-1 combines with J gene TRBJ1-5, with TRBD1 matching 9 bases. J gave up 7 bases and V 3 bases, and 2 bases lay outside the gene matches. CDR1 SGHRS and CDR2 YFSETQ come from the germline V gene. This CDR3 has 13 amino acids. The DNA of the CDR3 is TGCGCCAGCAGCTGGGACAGGGACCAGCCCCAGCATTTT. Translation: CASSWDRDQPQHF.

The CDR3 DNA reads TGTGCCACCAGCAGAGTTTATGGTCGGAACATGGGGGGGCGAATCGACACCGGGGAGCTGTTTTTT. Translating it yields CATSRVYGRNMGGRIDTGELFF. This chain joins TRBV15 and TRBJ2-2, with D tentatively TRBD2 (7 bases). This CDR3 is built from 22 residues. The germline V gene has CDR1 LNHNV and CDR2 YYDKDF (reference sequence). Trimming pared 1 base from V and 3 bases from J, leaving 30 bases between.

V usage is TRBV24-1 and J usage is TRBJ2-1, with 10 positions matching TRBD2. Germline V gene sequence: CDR1 KGHDR, CDR2 SFDVKD. This CDR3 has 21 amino acids. The junction had 18 bases not matched to a gene; V was cut back by 5 bases and J by 0 bases. The CDR3: CATSASWSVAGGRSSYNEQFF. The CDR3 region has the DNA TGTGCCACCAGTGCCTCCTGGTCGGTAGCGGGGGGCCGGAGCTCCTACAATGAGCAGTTCTTC.

The rearrangement uses TRBV5-1 and TRBJ1-1; TRBD1 matches 8 bases. The CDR3 extends over 15 amino acids. The ends lost 0 bases at V and 0 bases at J; junction bases unmatched: 1. CDR1 and CDR2 from the germline V gene are SGHRS and YFSETQ. The CDR3 spells CASSLGGQVNTEAFF. CDR3 coding DNA: TGCGCCAGCAGCTTGGGGGGACAGGTGAACACTGAAGCTTTCTTT. Variable domain in full (rest from reference TRBV5-1 and TRBJ1-1): KAGVTQTPRYLIKTRGQQVTLSCSPISGHRSVSWYQQTPGQGLQFLFEYFSETQRNKGNFPGRFSGRQFSNSRSEMNVSTLELGDSALYLCASSLGGQVNTEAFFGQGTRLTVV.

J is TRBJ2-5 and V is TRBV29-1, with TRBD2 matching 12 bases. J was trimmed by 7 bases and V by 8 bases; bases with no gene match: 8. CDR1 is SQVTM and CDR2 is ANQGSEA in the germline V gene. The CDR3 contains 13 residues. This CDR3 is CSTPSSGGVTQYF. CDR3 DNA: TGCAGCACACCTTCTAGCGGGGGGGTGACCCAGTACTTC.

This chain connects TRBV10-2 to TRBJ2-5; D is possibly TRBD2 (5 bases). V was shortened by 4 bases and J by 2 bases, with 8 bases between the two germline ends. CDR1 and CDR2 (germline): WSHSY, SAAADI. The CDR3 consists of 13 residues. The CDR3 DNA reads TGCGCCAGCAGTGGAGGGTATCAAGAGACCCAGTACTTC. Its translation: CASSGGYQETQYF.

The rearrangement links TRBV6-5 to TRBJ2-7; 7 nucleotides match TRBD1. Germline CDR1 and CDR2: MNHEY and SVGAGI. J gave up 1 base and V 8 bases, and 8 bases lay outside the gene matches. The CDR3 has 14 residues. DNA for the CDR3: TGTGCCAGCGGGAAGGACAGGTCGTCCTACGAGCAGTACTTC. Protein product: CASGKDRSSYEQYF.

The CDR3 loop is CATSRDLGPYGYTF. The CDR3 bases are TGTGCCACCAGCAGAGATTTGGGCCCCTATGGCTACACCTTC. The rearrangement joins TRBV15 to TRBJ1-2; D gene unclear. The CDR3 consists of 14 residues. Germline CDR1 LNHNV, CDR2 YYDKDF (reference sequence). V dropped 0 bases and J dropped 4 bases, with 9 bases sitting between them.

This clone was seen more than once but under ten times. The rearrangement links TRBV28 to TRBJ1-6, with TRBD1 as a possible D gene (5 bases). Per the germline V gene, CDR1 is MDHEN and CDR2 is SYDVKM. Trimming shortened V by 7 bases and J by 9 bases, and 19 bases separated the two germline ends. The length of the CDR3 is 15 residues. The DNA for the CDR3 is TGTGCCAGCACCATGGGGGGGACTACCTCTTCACCCCTCCACTTT. This codes for CASTMGGTTSSPLHF.

The chain links TRBV6-1 to TRBJ1-4; D is perhaps TRBD1 (5 bases). Germline V gene sequence: CDR1 MNHNS, CDR2 SASEGT. The CDR3 totals 14 residues. The germline V and J ends were trimmed by 2 bases and 1 base, with 5 bases remaining between them. The CDR3 spells CASSETGTNEKLFF. CDR3 DNA sequence: TGTGCCAGCAGTGAAACAGGAACTAATGAAAAACTGTTTTTT.

The genes are TRBV2 and TRBJ1-1; 9 nucleotides agree with TRBD1. Germline V gene sequence: CDR1 SNHLY, CDR2 FYNNEI. The CDR3 contains 15 residues. The V gene end was trimmed by 6 bases and the J gene end by 2 bases; junction bases not matched to a gene: 7. The CDR3 coding sequence is TGTGCCAGCAGAGAACAGGGGGCGAGAAACACTGAAGCTTTCTTT. It encodes CASREQGARNTEAFF.

V is TRBV7-8 and J is TRBJ1-2; no clear D. Between the trimmed V and J ends, which lost 5 bases and 0 bases, there was a span of 13 bases. From germline, CDR1 is SGHVS and CDR2 FQNEAQ. This CDR3 is 15 amino acids long. The CDR3 DNA reads TGTGCCAGCAGCCCGACTGGAGGAACTAACTATGGCTACACCTTC. Protein product: CASSPTGGTNYGYTF. The whole variable domain, filled in from reference TRBV7-8 and TRBJ1-2, reads GAGVSQSPRYKVAKRGQDVALRCDPISGHVSLFWYQQALGQGPEFLTYFQNEAQLDKSGLPSDRFFAERPEGSVSTLKIQRTQQEDSAVYLCASSPTGGTNYGYTFGSGTRLTVV.

This clone showed up just a few times. This rearrangement joins TRBV4-2 to TRBJ1-4, with 11 positions matching TRBD1. CDR3 length: 15 amino acids. Germline V gene sequence: CDR1 LGHNA, CDR2 YNFKEQ. Trimming cost V 4 bases and J 5 bases; bases outside gene matches: 3. The CDR3 bases are TGTGCCAGCAGCCCCCGGGACAGGGGGAATGAAAAACTGTTTTTT. Translating gives CASSPRDRGNEKLFF.

This sequence joins TRBV7-2 and TRBJ1-6; 8 bases fit TRBD1. The germline V gene encodes CDR1 SGHTA and CDR2 FQGNSA. V shed 5 bases, J shed 10 bases, and the junction held 13 bases outside the gene matches. This CDR3 has 16 amino acids. CDR3 bases: TGTGCCAGCAGCCCACGCCCGTGGACAGGGATCTCACCCCTCCACTTT. Amino acid sequence: CASSPRPWTGISPLHF. Together with reference TRBV7-2 and TRBJ1-6, the CDR3 gives the full variable domain: GAGVSQSPSNKVTEKGKDVELRCDPISGHTALYWYRQSLGQGLEFLIYFQGNSAPDKSGLPSDRFSAERTGGSVSTLTIQRTQQEDSAVYLCASSPRPWTGISPLHFGNGTRLTVT.

The chain links TRBV6-1 to TRBJ2-7; the match to TRBD2 covers 11 bases. CDR1 is MNHNS and CDR2 is SASEGT in the germline V gene. The CDR3 contains 15 residues. Unmatched junction bases numbered 3, after V lost 3 bases and J lost 2 bases. The chain's CDR3 is CASSEGTSGPYEQYF. The CDR3 nucleotides are TGTGCCAGCAGTGAGGGGACTAGCGGACCCTACGAGCAGTACTTC.

The chain is built from TRBV7-2 and TRBJ2-7, with 10 bases matching TRBD2. CDR3 length equals 16 residues. Germline trimming cut 6 bases from V and 3 bases from J; bases unmatched to any gene: 11. The V gene's germline CDR1 is SGHTA and CDR2 FQGNSA. The CDR3 is CASSPAGGDRLYEQYF. CDR3 coding DNA: TGTGCCAGCAGTCCAGCGGGGGGGGACAGACTCTACGAGCAGTACTTC. Full variable domain (remainder filled in from reference TRBV7-2 and TRBJ2-7): GAGVSQSPSNKVTEKGKDVELRCDPISGHTALYWYRQSLGQGLEFLIYFQGNSAPDKSGLPSDRFSAERTGGSVSTLTIQRTQQEDSAVYLCASSPAGGDRLYEQYFGPGTRLTVT.

The J gene is TRBJ2-5, the V gene TRBV3-1 (or the pseudogene TRBV3-2), with TRBD1 matching 12 bases. This CDR3 spans 18 amino acids. Germline CDR1 reads LGHDT; CDR2 reads YNNKEL (reference sequence). V trimming: 0 bases; J trimming: 1 base; junction bases outside the gene matches: 6. The CDR3 protein is CASSQDPRDRGPQETQYF. CDR3 DNA: TGTGCCAGCAGCCAAGATCCCCGGGACAGGGGGCCCCAAGAGACCCAGTACTTC.

This clone was detected only a few times. V usage is TRBV3-1 (or the pseudogene TRBV3-2) and J usage is TRBJ1-1, with 8 bases aligning to TRBD1. This CDR3 has 17 amino acids. The V gene's germline CDR1 is LGHDT and CDR2 YNNKEL (reference sequence). V lost 3 bases, J lost 3 bases, and 12 bases stayed unmatched. The CDR3 region is CASSQVYTGGKDTEAFF. CDR3 coding DNA: TGTGCCAGCAGCCAGGTGTATACAGGGGGTAAGGACACTGAAGCTTTCTTT.

The V call is TRBV28, the J call TRBJ1-5; 8 bases match TRBD1. There are 15 residues in the CDR3. Per germline, CDR1 MDHEN and CDR2 SYDVKM. V was clipped by 5 bases and J by 11 bases; unmatched bases: 14. The chain's CDR3 is CASSMTGVPWAAQHF. The CDR3, as DNA: TGTGCCAGCAGTATGACAGGGGTCCCCTGGGCAGCCCAGCATTTT.

This rearrangement joins TRBV28 to TRBJ2-7; TRBD2 is a possible D gene (5 bases). The germline V and J ends were trimmed by 8 bases and 7 bases, with 12 bases remaining between them. The CDR3 consists of 11 residues. Germline values: CDR1 MDHEN, CDR2 SYDVKM. The CDR3 DNA follows: TGTGCCAGCGCCGGGGTAGGGGAGCAGTACTTC. Its translation: CASAGVGEQYF.

The chain links TRBV25-1 to TRBJ2-5; TRBD2 matches at 7 bases. This CDR3 has 13 residues. Unmatched junction bases numbered 4, after V lost 5 bases and J lost 4 bases. Germline V CDR1 and CDR2: MGHDK, SYGVNS. CDR3: CASSRTSVETQYF. The CDR3 nucleotides are TGTGCCAGCAGTCGAACTAGCGTAGAGACCCAGTACTTC.

This rearrangement joins TRBV12-3 or TRBV12-4 to TRBJ2-5, with D perhaps TRBD2 (5 bases). Trimming took 6 bases from V and 5 from J, leaving 13 bases between them. The CDR3 consists of 13 residues. The CDR3 here is CASSRLPSETQYF. The DNA of the CDR3 is TGTGCCAGCAGCCGACTACCGTCGGAGACCCAGTACTTC.

The chain recombines TRBV19 with TRBJ2-1; the match to TRBD1 covers 10 bases. V gave up 5 bases and J gave up 2 bases; unmatched junction bases: 12. The CDR3 spans 18 residues. Germline CDR1 is LNHDA and CDR2 is SQIVND (reference sequence). The CDR3 loop reads CASSLGPEDRGAYNEQFF. The CDR3 DNA reads as TGTGCCAGTAGTCTGGGCCCCGAGGACAGGGGGGCCTACAATGAGCAGTTCTTC.

Here the CDR3 DNA reads TGTGCCAGCTCACGGGGAGGCGGTAATGAAAAACTGTTTTTT. Translation gives CASSRGGGNEKLFF. This sequence joins TRBV18 and TRBJ1-4, with D unclear. From germline, CDR1 is KGHSH and CDR2 LQKENI. V shed 4 bases and J shed 4 bases, with 10 bases lying between them. There are 14 residues in the CDR3.

This clone was picked up one time. The chain carries TRBV29-1 and TRBJ2-1; TRBD1 matches at 7 bases. The germline CDR1 and CDR2 sequences are SQVTM and ANQGSEA. The CDR3 runs to 11 residues. Unmatched junction bases numbered 1, after V lost 7 bases and J lost 4 bases. For the CDR3, the DNA is TGCAGCGGGGACAGTTACAATGAGCAGTTCTTC. Translated, it gives CSGDSYNEQFF.

This chain links TRBV6-2 or TRBV6-3 with TRBJ2-7; 12 nucleotides match TRBD1. This CDR3 region has 16 residues. Germline CDR1 reads MNHEY; CDR2 reads SVGEGT. With 5 bases clipped from V and 6 bases from J, the junction kept 11 bases outside the gene matches. The CDR3 here is CASSDQSGTGGSEQYF. Written as DNA, the CDR3 is TGTGCCAGCAGTGATCAATCCGGGACAGGGGGCTCCGAGCAGTACTTC.

The chain employs TRBV19 and TRBJ2-7, with 9 bases aligning to TRBD1. The CDR3 is 17 residues long. CDR1 is LNHDA, CDR2 SQIVND, per germline (reference sequence). V lost 5 bases, J lost 4 bases, and 15 bases stayed unmatched. The CDR3 DNA follows: TGTGCCAGTAGTCCAGGCCCGGGACAGGGCTTTCGATACGAGCAGTACTTC. It yields the protein CASSPGPGQGFRYEQYF.

This rearrangement joins TRBV5-1 to TRBJ2-7; TRBD1 might be the D (5 bases). CDR3 size: 14 residues. Between the trimmed V and J ends, which lost 4 bases and 2 bases, there was a span of 13 bases. Germline lookup yields CDR1 SGHRS and CDR2 YFSETQ. CDR3 region: CASSPSTETYEQYF. In nucleotides, the CDR3 is TGCGCCAGCAGCCCCTCGACAGAGACCTACGAGCAGTACTTC.

As concerns this clone: The sample contains more than one DNA sequence encoding this CDR3. This CDR3 reads CASSLNGGYEQYF. Here the CDR3 DNA reads TGTGCCAGCAGTTTAAACGGGGGGTACGAGCAGTACTTC. The chain uses TRBV28 and TRBJ2-7; 7 bases line up with TRBD2. The J segment lost 4 bases and the V segment lost 2 bases, leaving 2 bases of the junction unmatched. There are 13 residues in the CDR3. Germline CDR1 and CDR2: MDHEN and SYDVKM.

V is TRBV29-1 and J is TRBJ1-5; 8 nucleotides line up with TRBD1. V dropped 6 bases and J dropped 2; count of bases not matched to a gene: 6. Germline CDR1 and CDR2: SQVTM and ANQGSEA. The CDR3 runs to 14 residues. The CDR3 DNA sequence: TGCAGCGTCGACAGGGGAGTTGGCAATCAGCCCCAGCATTTT. It codes for CSVDRGVGNQPQHF.